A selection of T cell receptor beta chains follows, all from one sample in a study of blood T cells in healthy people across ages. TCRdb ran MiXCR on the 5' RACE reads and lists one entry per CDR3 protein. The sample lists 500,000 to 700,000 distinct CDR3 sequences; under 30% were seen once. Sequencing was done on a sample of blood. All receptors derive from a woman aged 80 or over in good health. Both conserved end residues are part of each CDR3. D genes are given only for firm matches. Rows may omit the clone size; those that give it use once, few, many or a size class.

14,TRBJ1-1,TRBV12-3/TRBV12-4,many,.,CASSLGLGGTEAFF,TGTGCCAGCAGTTTGGGTCTCGGGGGCACTGAAGCTTTCTTT
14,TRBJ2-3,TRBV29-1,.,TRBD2,CSAKGGSRTDTQYF,TGCAGCGCCAAGGGCGGGAGTAGAACAGATACGCAGTATTTT
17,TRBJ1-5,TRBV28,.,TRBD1,CASSPVQGRLSNQPQHF,TGTGCCAGCAGCCCTGTACAGGGGCGACTTAGCAATCAGCCCCAGCATTTT
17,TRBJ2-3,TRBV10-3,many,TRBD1,CAISAITGAASGDTQYF,TGTGCCATCAGTGCAATAACAGGGGCCGCCTCCGGGGATACGCAGTATTTT
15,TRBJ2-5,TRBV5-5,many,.,CASSLSPAIQETQYF,TGTGCCAGCAGCTTATCCCCAGCAATCCAAGAGACCCAGTACTTC
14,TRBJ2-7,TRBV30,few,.,CAWSAGPGSHEQYF,TGTGCCTGGAGTGCGGGCCCTGGCTCCCACGAGCAGTACTTC
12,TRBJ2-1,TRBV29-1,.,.,CSVERLANEQFF,TGCAGCGTTGAACGGCTAGCGAATGAGCAGTTCTTC
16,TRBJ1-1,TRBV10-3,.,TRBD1,CTISEGRTGPNTEAFF,TGTACCATCAGTGAGGGTCGGACAGGACCGAACACTGAAGCTTTCTTT
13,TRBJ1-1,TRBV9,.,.,CASSKQGKDEAFF,TGTGCCAGCAGCAAACAGGGAAAGGATGAAGCTTTCTTT
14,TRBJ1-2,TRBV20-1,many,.,CSAPLTGASYGYTF,TGCAGTGCTCCCTTGACGGGGGCTTCTTATGGCTACACCTTC
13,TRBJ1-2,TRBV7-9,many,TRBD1,CASSSTGGRGYTF,TGTGCCAGCAGCTCTACAGGGGGCCGTGGCTACACCTTC
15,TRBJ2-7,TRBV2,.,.,CASSEAGAASYEQYF,TGTGCCAGCAGTGAAGCAGGGGCAGCATCCTACGAGCAGTACTTC
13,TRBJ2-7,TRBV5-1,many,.,CASSLGRPYEQYF,TGCGCCAGCAGCCTGGGACGCCCCTACGAGCAGTACTTC
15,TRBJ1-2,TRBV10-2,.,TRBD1,CASRGLGTGTYGYTF,TGCGCCAGCAGGGGACTAGGGACAGGGACCTATGGCTACACCTTC
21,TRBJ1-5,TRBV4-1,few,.,CASSQEGLLATVATYNQPQHF,TGCGCCAGCAGCCAAGAGGGGCTTTTAGCAACAGTCGCCACCTACAATCAGCCCCAGCATTTT
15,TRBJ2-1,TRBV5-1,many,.,CASSPVVGRLNEQFF,TGCGCCAGCAGCCCGGTCGTAGGTCGTCTCAATGAGCAGTTCTTC
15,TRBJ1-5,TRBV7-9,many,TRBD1,CASTDSRQGNQPQHF,TGTGCCAGCACCGACTCGAGACAGGGTAATCAGCCCCAGCATTTT
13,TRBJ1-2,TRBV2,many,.,CASSLDSVYGYTF,TGTGCCAGCAGTTTAGACTCCGTCTATGGCTACACCTTC
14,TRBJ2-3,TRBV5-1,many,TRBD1,CASSDLTGTGRSYF,TGCGCCAGCAGCGACTTAACCGGGACAGGGAGGTCGTATTTT
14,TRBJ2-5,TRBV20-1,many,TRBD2,CSASPSGGPETQYF,TGCAGTGCTAGTCCCAGCGGGGGGCCGGAGACCCAGTACTTC
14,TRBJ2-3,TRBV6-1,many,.,CASSLGSSSDTQYF,TGTGCCAGCAGCCTAGGGAGCAGCTCAGATACGCAGTATTTT
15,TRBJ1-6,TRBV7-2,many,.,CASSLGANGNSPLHF,TGTGCCAGCAGCTTAGGTGCGAACGGTAATTCACCCCTCCACTTT
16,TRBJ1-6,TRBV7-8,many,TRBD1,CASSLQTGGGSSPLHF,TGTGCCAGCAGCTTACAGACAGGGGGTGGTAGTTCACCCCTCCACTTT
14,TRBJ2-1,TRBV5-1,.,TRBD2,CASRTGGGYNEQFF,TGCGCCAGTCGGACTGGGGGGGGATACAATGAGCAGTTCTTC
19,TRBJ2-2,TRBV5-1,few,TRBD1,CASSLRPRTGGGWTGELFF,TGCGCCAGCAGCTTGAGGCCCCGGACAGGGGGTGGTTGGACCGGGGAGCTGTTTTTT
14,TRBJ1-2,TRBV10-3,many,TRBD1,CAISERQGHYGYTF,TGTGCCATCAGTGAGAGACAGGGGCACTATGGCTACACCTTC
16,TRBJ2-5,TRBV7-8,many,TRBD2,CASTPSAGGPQETQYF,TGTGCCAGCACCCCCTCAGCGGGGGGTCCCCAAGAGACCCAGTACTTC
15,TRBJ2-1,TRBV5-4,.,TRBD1,CANSSRTGALREQFF,TGTGCCAACAGCTCACGAACAGGGGCGTTAAGGGAGCAGTTCTTC